The T cell receptor beta chain described here comes from a study of shared clonotypes between healthy human individuals (dated by TCRdb to the early 2020s). For the study in its entirety: A few men and two women, aged 18 to 49 years, made up the cohort. Libraries were prepared and TCR repertoires were sequenced by different laboratories using diverse techniques, in order to increase sequencing depth and limit assay-specific biases. To estimate repertoire size and how much clonotype sharing occurs between individuals, the study deeply sequenced the blood TCR repertoires of five healthy adults. Between about 0.8 and 9 billion PBMCs per donor were obtained by leukapheresis. For each donor, CD4 naive and CD4 memory were each given three plates, CD8 naive was given two plates, and CD8 memory was given one plate.

CDR1 and CDR2 are read off the germline V gene as SGDLS and YYNGEE. Germline trimming: 2 bases from V, 0 bases from J; junction bases outside gene matches: 10. The CDR3 contains 19 residues, cysteine and phenylalanine counted. The only DNA kept is the CDR3, 57 bases in frame from the first base. General study outcomes and caveats: Because the study included only a small number of donors, the genetic and exposure-history diversity represented was limited. Only blood was sampled, and tissue TCR repertoires likely differ from those in blood. About 5% of naive CD4, roughly 3.5% of naive CD8, 2.3% of memory CD4, and approximately 0.4% of memory CD8 clonotypes were shared across several donors. Higher generation probabilities were observed for clonotypes shared by all four sorted-subset donors than for non-shared clonotypes. Estimated clonotype richness was generally larger for naive than for memory subsets. Based on pairwise subsampling, the degree of clonotype sharing among donors was expected to be affected by sequencing depth. Incomplete sequencing was indicated by rarefaction of sorted-subset datasets, despite the large sequencing depth.

Comments on this clone: Its antigen remains unidentified. The input lacks base qualities; no much larger clone sits a single base away.

Using the deep immunoSEQ assay, multiplex PCR amplified TCR CDR3 regions from genomic DNA. Extracted genomic DNA from each cell subset was distributed evenly across all wells of several immunoSEQ 96-well plates, and each plate was treated as a replicate. For sorted subsets, each replicate PCR was loaded with roughly 0.2 ug genomic DNA, equivalent to about 33,000 T cell genomes. The purified libraries were quantified using a Qubit 3.0 fluorometer, sized with a Bioanalyzer 2100, and then quantified again using the KAPA Library Quantification kit. Every immunoSEQ 96-well plate was sequenced on a separate single-read 150-cycle Illumina NextSeq 550 flow cell. The published analysis was carried out like this. Because the immunoSEQ output included only junctional sequences and no quality scores, the filtering could not be the same as the filtering used for full-length reads. To assign V/J genes and CDR3, sequences were annotated against IMGT germline references using PyIR, a Python wrapper for IgBLAST v1.9. Reads were removed for weak V/J assignments (E-value above 1e-6), missing CDR3, stop codons, out-of-frame junctions, or ambiguous translated residues. V3J clonotypes were defined as sequences sharing the same inferred V gene, J gene, and CDR3 amino acid sequence. Percentage overlap between repertoires was computed as shared unique clonotypes divided by the size of the smaller repertoire. RTK rarefaction, the Chao1 estimator, and Recon v2.1 estimates of unobserved clonotypes were used to assess repertoire richness. Generation probabilities were computed with OLGA for all TCRbeta clonotypes obtained by the gDNA method from a few donors. TCRdb obtained this table from immuneACCESS and retained in-frame rearrangements with V and J assigned. These tables miss some clones; where compared with another copy, unresolved V genes account for less than half of the shortfall, and the remainder is unexplained. The V and J calls and clone size come from that table; D and trimming were worked out from the DNA. The sample table records 2,100,000 or so clones; 95% of these occur just once. The ten top clones hold approximately 0.13% of the sample.

Healthy HIV-negative adults with no recently reported acute infections or vaccinations were included as donors. All donors were Caucasian adults living in Nashville, Tennessee, USA. CD4+ T cells were enriched by magnetic negative selection; naive cells were then positively selected on CD45RA, and the negative fraction formed the memory subset. Blood was collected by leukapheresis, and PBMCs were isolated by Ficoll-Histopaque density gradient centrifugation and then cryopreserved in liquid nitrogen vapor phase. Analytical flow cytometry was used to check the purity and quantity of each magnetically sorted T cell population. Genomic DNA was isolated from every sorted fraction and measured by UV absorbance on a Nanodrop 2000c.

The receptor's source is a man between 18 and 35 years old in good health. The chain couples TRBV9 to TRBJ2-6, with 8 bases matching TRBD1. The sequencing sample was made of naive CD4+ T cells sorted from blood. Explained via the paper, the cell subset or site label denotes: CD45RA+ positively selected. The nucleotides are TGTGCCAGCAGCGTTGACCCGACAGGGGCCAACTCTGGGGCCAACGTCCTGACTTTC. Its protein is CASSVDPTGANSGANVLTF.